This TCR beta chain originates from a study of blood T cell repertoires in COVID-19. At the level of the study: PBMCs, B-cell-depleted T cells, or T cells were the source of the cDNA or gDNA that made up the material.

The repertoire was sequenced with immunoSEQ multiplex PCR; TCRdb's copy has only in-frame clones and lacks some. The data contain roughly 350,000 clones, about 92% of them singletons. Trimming left V 6 bases short and J 3 bases short, with 9 bases between. Per germline, CDR1 MNHEY and CDR2 SMNVEV (reference sequence). The CDR3 has 12 amino acids. Participant-given clinical history determined each cohort assignment. V and J are TRBV27 and TRBJ2-7, with TRBD1 as a possible D gene (5 bases). The source is a young woman who had recovered from COVID-19. The sequencing input was PBMCs or T cells enriched from blood (not recorded which). The CDR3 here is CASRQEGYEQYF. CDR3 in DNA: TGTGCCAGCAGACAGGAAGGCTACGAGCAGTACTTC.